One sample yielded the 12 T cell receptor beta chains listed below, sequenced in a study of T cells in Graves' hyperthyroidism and ophthalmopathy. Template material for amplifying TCR beta CDR3 regions consisted of RNA transcripts. Researchers ran a first-round RT-PCR on the TCR CDR3 using the HTBI primer set. TCRdb re-called the multiplex PCR reads through MiXCR, storing one row per CDR3 protein. The sample holds 470,000 or so distinct CDR3 sequences, roughly 20% seen once. The sample was blood. These receptors originate from a man aged 18 to 29 with Graves' hyperthyroidism.

This clonotype was seen a handful of times. The chain links TRBV3-1 to TRBJ1-2, with 7 bases identical to TRBD1. The length of the CDR3 is 15 residues. In germline, CDR1 is LGHDT, CDR2 YNNKEL (reference sequence). Germline trimming cut 4 bases from V and 5 bases from J; bases unmatched to any gene: 10. Written as DNA, the CDR3 is TGTGCCAGCAGCCGACAGGGCGACGGGGGTTATGGCTACACCTTC. This sequence encodes CASSRQGDGGYGYTF.

The sample holds many counts of this clonotype. This sequence joins TRBV10-3 and TRBJ1-2, with a possible D match to TRBD1 (5 bases). V lost 2 bases and J lost 0, with 7 bases in between. The germline V gene has CDR1 ENHRY and CDR2 SYGVKD. This CDR3 has 14 residues. CDR3 DNA: TGTGCCATCAGTGAGAGGGGTTCTAACTATGGCTACACCTTC. Its protein is CAISERGSNYGYTF.

A remark on this clonotype: This clone may be a read error of a much larger clone one base away. J is TRBJ1-2 and V is TRBV10-2; D not certain. Germline-derived CDR1 and CDR2 are WSHSY and SAAADI. CDR3 size: 12 residues. This CDR3 reads CASSPRMKGYSF. The CDR3 bases are TGCGCCAGCAGCCCCCGGATGAAGGGCTACAGCTTC.

This clonotype came up many times. This chain uses TRBV19 with TRBJ1-2; D is unclear. This CDR3 contains 12 residues. Per the germline V gene, CDR1 is LNHDA and CDR2 is SQIVND (reference sequence). V lost 7 bases to trimming and J lost 3 bases, with 9 bases between them. In nucleotides, the CDR3 is TGTGCCAGTACCCGGCGGGACTATGGCTACACCTTC. This codes for CASTRRDYGYTF. Combining the CDR3 with reference TRBV19 and TRBJ1-2 gives the whole variable domain DGGITQSPKYLFRKEGQNVTLSCEQNLNHDAMYWYRQDPGQGLRLIYYSQIVNDFQKGDIAEGYSVSREKKESFPLTVTSAQKNPTAFYLCASTRRDYGYTFGSGTRLTVV.

In its sample, this clonotype was seen many times. This chain joins TRBV30 and TRBJ1-2; 8 positions match TRBD1. The CDR3 loop spans 16 amino acids. After removal of 2 bases from V and 4 bases from J, the junction contained 12 bases not matched to a gene. Looked up from germline, CDR1 is GTSNPN and CDR2 is SVGIG (reference sequence). The CDR3 region is CAWSKRGGQGTYGYTF. CDR3 DNA: TGTGCCTGGAGTAAGAGGGGCGGACAGGGCACCTATGGCTACACCTTC. Looking up the rest from reference TRBV30 and TRBJ1-2 gives the full variable domain: SQTIHQWPATLVQPVGSPLSLECTVEGTSNPNLYWYRQAAGRGLQLLFYSVGIGQISSEVPQNLSASRPQDRQFILSSKKLLLSDSGFYLCAWSKRGGQGTYGYTFGSGTRLTVV.

This clonotype was picked up many times. The chain joins TRBV12-3 or TRBV12-4 to TRBJ2-7; a possible D gene is TRBD1 (5 bases). V was clipped by 5 bases and J by 3 bases, with 8 bases between them. This CDR3 contains 12 residues. The CDR3 region is CASSRTGYEQYF. The CDR3, as DNA: TGTGCCAGCAGTCGCACAGGCTACGAGCAGTACTTC.

J is TRBJ1-3 and V is TRBV12-3 or TRBV12-4; D is uncertain. The CDR3 totals 14 residues. Trimming pared 7 bases from V and 2 bases from J, leaving 12 bases between. CDR3 in amino acids: CASNEWTAGNTIYF. CDR3 in DNA: TGTGCCAGCAATGAATGGACGGCTGGAAACACCATATATTTT.

This clonotype was detected ten times or more. The chain links TRBV12-3 or TRBV12-4 to TRBJ2-7, with D perhaps matching TRBD1 or TRBD2 (5 bases each). The CDR3 consists of 12 residues. V dropped 6 bases and J dropped 7 bases, with 13 bases sitting between them. DNA for the CDR3: TGTGCCAGCAGCCCGGGGCTGGGGGAGCAGTACTTC. Its protein is CASSPGLGEQYF.

This clonotype was detected many times. V usage is TRBV6-5 and J usage is TRBJ1-5; no definite D call. Germline V gene sequence: CDR1 MNHEY, CDR2 SVGAGI. Trimming shortened V by 3 bases and J by 0 bases, and 3 bases separated the two germline ends. The CDR3 extends over 13 amino acids. CDR3 residues: CASSYNSNQPQHF. In DNA form, the CDR3 reads TGTGCCAGCAGTTATAATAGCAATCAGCCCCAGCATTTT.

This clonotype was seen ten or more times. V usage is TRBV28 and J usage is TRBJ1-5; possible D gene TRBD1, 6 bases. This CDR3 spans 16 amino acids. The ends were cut back, 10 bases at V and 0 bases at J, with 19 bases in the middle. Germline CDR1 is MDHEN and CDR2 is SYDVKM. CDR3 sequence: CATHRDIMYSNQPQHF. The CDR3 nucleotides are TGTGCCACCCACCGGGACATAATGTATAGCAATCAGCCCCAGCATTTT.

This clonotype came up a few times. This sequence joins TRBV20-1 and TRBJ1-2; D remains unclear. This CDR3 has 13 residues. Germline values: CDR1 DFQATT, CDR2 SNEGSKA (reference sequence). Trimming took 3 bases from V and 4 from J, leaving 12 bases between them. The CDR3 sequence: CSARVAAVYGYTF. The CDR3 DNA follows: TGCAGTGCTAGGGTTGCGGCAGTCTATGGCTACACCTTC.

V and J are TRBV2 and TRBJ2-2; no clear D gene. With 4 bases removed from V and 5 bases from J, the gap between germline ends came to 14 bases. The CDR3 is 15 amino acids. CDR1 is SNHLY and CDR2 is FYNNEI in the germline V gene. As DNA, the CDR3 is TGTGCCAGCAGTGGGACCCACCTGGGAACCGGGGAGCTGTTTTTT. Translation gives CASSGTHLGTGELFF.